The clone carrying this TCR beta chain was recorded a few times. Its antigen is unidentified. Sequence at one end of the junction differs from germline and may be a read error. This entry comes from a study of beta chain features in type 1 diabetes. Researchers reported sorting CD4+ naive, central memory, regulatory and stem cell-like memory cells via CD45RO/CCR7/CD25/CD127/CD95/CD27. Expressed TCRB transcripts were sequenced because the isolated RNA had all been reverse transcribed beforehand. Using immunoSEQ multiplex PCR, the repertoire was profiled, and TCRdb retains in-frame clones only, with some absent. The data hold roughly 150,000 clones, with approximately 8.1% observed a single time. Study results and limitations: Insertions at VDJ junctions were less frequent in type 1 diabetes patients. These patients also deleted more nucleotides at the same junctions. Small HLA sub-analyses could not settle whether HLA shapes TCRB rearrangement. Shorter TCRB CDR3s, moderately but significantly so, marked every one of the four CD4+ subsets in Type 1 diabetes patients.

Germline CDR1 and CDR2: LGHNA and YNFKEQ. The CDR3 sequence is 14 residues long. Sequencing input: central memory CD4+ T cells from blood. The chain recombines TRBV4-2 with TRBJ2-3, with 8 bases matching TRBD1. This sequence originates from a man younger than 35 with type 1 diabetes. The CDR3 loop reads CASSTKTGADTQYF. In DNA, the CDR3 is TGTGCCAGCAGTACGAAGACAGGGGCCGATACTCAGTATTTT.